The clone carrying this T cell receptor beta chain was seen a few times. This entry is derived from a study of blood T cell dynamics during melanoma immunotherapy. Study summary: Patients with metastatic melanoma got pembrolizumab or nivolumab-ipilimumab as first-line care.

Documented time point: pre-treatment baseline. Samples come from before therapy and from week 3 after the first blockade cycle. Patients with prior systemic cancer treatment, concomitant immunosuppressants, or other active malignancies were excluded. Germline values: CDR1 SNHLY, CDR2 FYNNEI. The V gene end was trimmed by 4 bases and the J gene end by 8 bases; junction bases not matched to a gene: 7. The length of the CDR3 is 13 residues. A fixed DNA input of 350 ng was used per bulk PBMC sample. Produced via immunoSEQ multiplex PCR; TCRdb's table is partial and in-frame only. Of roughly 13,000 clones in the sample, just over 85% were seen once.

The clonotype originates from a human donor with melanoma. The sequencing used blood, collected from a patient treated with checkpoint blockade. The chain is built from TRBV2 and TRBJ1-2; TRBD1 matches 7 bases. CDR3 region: CASSGQGMRGYTF. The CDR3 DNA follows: TGTGCCAGCAGTGGACAGGGAATGAGGGGCTACACCTTC.